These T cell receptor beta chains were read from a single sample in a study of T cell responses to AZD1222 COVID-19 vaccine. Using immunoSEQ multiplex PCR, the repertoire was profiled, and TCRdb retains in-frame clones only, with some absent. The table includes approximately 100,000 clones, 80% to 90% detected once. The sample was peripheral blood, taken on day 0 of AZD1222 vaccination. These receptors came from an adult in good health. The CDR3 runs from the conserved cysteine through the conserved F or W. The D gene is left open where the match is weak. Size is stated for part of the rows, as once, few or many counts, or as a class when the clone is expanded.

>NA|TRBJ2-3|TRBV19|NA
TGTGCCAGCAGGACAGCGTACACAGATACGCAGTATTTT
CASRTAYTDTQYF
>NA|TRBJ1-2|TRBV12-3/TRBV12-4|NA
TGTGCCAGCAGTTTAGTGGCAGCTCATGGCTACACCTTC
CASSLVAAHGYTF
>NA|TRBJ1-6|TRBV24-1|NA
TGTGCCACCAGTGATTTGGATGGCTTTAGGGATTCACCCCTCCACTTT
CATSDLDGFRDSPLHF
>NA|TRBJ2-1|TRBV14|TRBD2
TGTGCCAGCAGCCAAGAAGTAGAGGGAAGACTAGCACCCTACAATGAGCAGTTCTTC
CASSQEVEGRLAPYNEQFF
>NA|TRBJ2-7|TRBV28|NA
TGTGCCAGCAGACAAACCGGGCCAGAGGAGCAGTACTTC
CASRQTGPEEQYF
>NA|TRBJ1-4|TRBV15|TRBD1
TGTGCCACCAGCAGAGGCCAAACAGGGGGGAAGAGTGAAAAACTGTTTTTT
CATSRGQTGGKSEKLFF
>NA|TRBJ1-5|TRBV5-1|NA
TGCGCCAGCAGCTTGGGTGGGACTAGCAATCAGCCCCAGCATTTT
CASSLGGTSNQPQHF
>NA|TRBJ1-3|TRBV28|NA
TGTGCCAGCAGTTCTGGGGGATTTTACGGAAACACCATATATTTT
CASSSGGFYGNTIYF
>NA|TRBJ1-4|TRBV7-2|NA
TGTGCCAGCAGCTTGGGGGGAACCGGTGAAAAACTGTTTTTT
CASSLGGTGEKLFF
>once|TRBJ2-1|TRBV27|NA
TGTGCCAGCAGCCCGGGAGACGGCCTTTCCTACAATGAGCAGTTCTTC
CASSPGDGLSYNEQFF
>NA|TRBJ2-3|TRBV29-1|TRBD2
TGCAGCGTGGCGGGACTAGCGGGAGGAACAGATACGCAGTATTTT
CSVAGLAGGTDTQYF
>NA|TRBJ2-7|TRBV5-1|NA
TGCGCCAGCAGCTTGGAACAGTTTTCTGAGCAGTACTTC
CASSLEQFSEQYF
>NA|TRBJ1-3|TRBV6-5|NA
TGTGCCACCATGACAGTCTCTGGAAACACCATATATTTT
CATMTVSGNTIYF
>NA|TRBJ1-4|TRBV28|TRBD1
TGTGCCAGCAACTCAGGGGGTCTTAATGAAAAACTGTTTTTT
CASNSGGLNEKLFF
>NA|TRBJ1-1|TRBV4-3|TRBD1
TGCGCCAGCAGCCAAAATCCAGGGGGCGCGGGACCTGAAGCTTTCTTT
CASSQNPGGAGPEAFF
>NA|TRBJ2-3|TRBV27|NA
TGTGCCAGCAACTCCCCGGGAAATACGCAGTATTTT
CASNSPGNTQYF
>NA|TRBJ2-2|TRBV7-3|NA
TGTGCCAGCAGCCCCTGGGGTGTAGCGATAAGCGGGGAGCTGTTTTTT
CASSPWGVAISGELFF
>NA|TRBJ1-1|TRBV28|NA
TGTGCCAGCATTCCACGAAGTGGGGTAAACACTGAAGCTTTCTTT
CASIPRSGVNTEAFF
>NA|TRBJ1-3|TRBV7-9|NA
TGTGCCAGCAGCGGAATGGTGGCTGGAAACACCATATATTTT
CASSGMVAGNTIYF
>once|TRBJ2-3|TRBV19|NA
TGTGCCAGTAGTATAAATTGGGGGAGCACAGATACGCAGTATTTT
CASSINWGSTDTQYF
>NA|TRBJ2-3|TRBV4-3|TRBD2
TGCGCCAGCAGCCAAGAGCCTAGCGGGAGTCCAGATACGCAGTATTTT
CASSQEPSGSPDTQYF
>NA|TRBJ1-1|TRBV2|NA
TGTGCCAGCAGTGAAGTGGGGGGGACTGAAGCTTTCTTT
CASSEVGGTEAFF
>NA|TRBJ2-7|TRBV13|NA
TGTGCCAGCAGCCGGCCCGGCAGCTATGGGGAGCAGTACTTC
CASSRPGSYGEQYF
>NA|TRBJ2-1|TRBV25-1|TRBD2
TGTGCCAGCAGTGAGTCAACTAGCGGCAATGAGCAGTTCTTC
CASSESTSGNEQFF
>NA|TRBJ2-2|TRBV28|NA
TGTGCCAGCAGTTTAGTCGGCGGGACCACCGGGGAGCTGTTTTTT
CASSLVGGTTGELFF
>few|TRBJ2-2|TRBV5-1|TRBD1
TGCGCCAGCAGCCGGACAGGGGGCAACGGGGAGCTGTTTTTT
CASSRTGGNGELFF
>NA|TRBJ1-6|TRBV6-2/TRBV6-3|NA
TGTGCCAGCAGCTGGGGGTCGGATTCACCCCTCCACTTT
CASSWGSDSPLHF
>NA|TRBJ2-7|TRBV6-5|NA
TGTGCCAGCAGTTCCGTCTACGAGCAGTACTTC
CASSSVYEQYF
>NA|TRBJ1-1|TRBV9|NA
TGTGCCAGCAGCGTGATTGGGGGGAACACTGAAGCTTTCTTT
CASSVIGGNTEAFF
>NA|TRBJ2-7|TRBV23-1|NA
TGCGCCAGGTCGTTAATGCCGTTTACCCCCCCTTACGAGCAGTACTTC
CARSLMPFTPPYEQYF
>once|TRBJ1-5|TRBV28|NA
TGTGCCAGCAGTGCGGTTGGGAGCAATCAGCCCCAGCATTTT
CASSAVGSNQPQHF
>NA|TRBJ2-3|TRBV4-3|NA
TGCGCCAGCAGCCCAGACGTAGGGGGTGGAGATACGCAGTATTTT
CASSPDVGGGDTQYF
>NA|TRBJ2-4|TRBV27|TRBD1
TGTGCCAGCAGTTCGTCGGACAGGGCGGTTCAGTACTTC
CASSSSDRAVQYF
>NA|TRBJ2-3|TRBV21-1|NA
TGTGCCAGCAGCAAAGGCGGAGGGGCAGATACGCAGTATTTT
CASSKGGGADTQYF
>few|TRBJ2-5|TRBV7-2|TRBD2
TGTGCCAGCAGCTTGGGACTAGCCGAGGAGACCCAGTACTTC
CASSLGLAEETQYF
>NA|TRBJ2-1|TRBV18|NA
TGTGCCAGCTCACCCGAGAGCTGGAATGCCACTCGCAATGAGCAGTTCTTC
CASSPESWNATRNEQFF
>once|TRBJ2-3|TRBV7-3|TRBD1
TGTGCCAGCAGCACCCGGACAGGGGGTGGAGATACGCAGTATTTT
CASSTRTGGGDTQYF
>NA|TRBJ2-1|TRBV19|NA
TGTGCCAGTAGGAGAACCGGGTCCTCCTCCTACAATGAGCAGTTCTTC
CASRRTGSSSYNEQFF
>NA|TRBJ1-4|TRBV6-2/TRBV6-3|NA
TGTGCCAGCAGTTACTCGATCTCAGGGTCTAATGAAAAACTGTTTTTT
CASSYSISGSNEKLFF
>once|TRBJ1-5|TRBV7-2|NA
TGTGCCAGCAGCTCGGACAAAAATCAGCCCCAGCATTTT
CASSSDKNQPQHF
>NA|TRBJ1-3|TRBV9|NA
TGTGCCAGCAGCTCCCTGATCTCTGGAAACACCATATATTTT
CASSSLISGNTIYF
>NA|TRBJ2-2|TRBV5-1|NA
TGCGCCAGCAGCTTGTTCGTGGGTGCGAACACCGGGGAGCTGTTTTTT
CASSLFVGANTGELFF
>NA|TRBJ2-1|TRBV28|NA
TGTGCCAGCAGCCTCGACACCTACAATGAGCAGTTCTTC
CASSLDTYNEQFF
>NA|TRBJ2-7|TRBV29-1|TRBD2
TGCAGCGTTGGGGGACTAGCGGGAGTCTACGAGCAGTACTTC
CSVGGLAGVYEQYF
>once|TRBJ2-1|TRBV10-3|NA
TGTGCCACTAACAGGGAGTCCTACAATGAGCAGTTCTTC
CATNRESYNEQFF
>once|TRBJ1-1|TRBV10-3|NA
TGTGCCATCAGTGCGGGGATCGGGAACACTGAAGCTTTCTTT
CAISAGIGNTEAFF
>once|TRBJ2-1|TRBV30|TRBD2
TGTGCCTGGAGTGTACGAAGGCTAGCGGGCAATGAGCAGTTCTTC
CAWSVRRLAGNEQFF
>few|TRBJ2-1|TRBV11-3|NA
TGTGCCAGCAGCTTAGCATCGGGGGCTGGGAATGAGCAGTTCTTC
CASSLASGAGNEQFF
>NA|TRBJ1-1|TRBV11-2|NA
TGTGCCAGCAGCTTAGATGGTGGCACTGAAGCTTTCTTT
CASSLDGGTEAFF
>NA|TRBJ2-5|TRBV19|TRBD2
TGTGCCAGTAGTAGCCCTCCTAGCGGGAGTCGAGAGACCCAGTACTTC
CASSSPPSGSRETQYF
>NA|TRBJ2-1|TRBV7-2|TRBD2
TGTGCCAGCAGCTTAGTTTCGACTAGCGGCTCCTACAATGAGCAGTTCTTC
CASSLVSTSGSYNEQFF
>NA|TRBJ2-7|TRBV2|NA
TGTGCCAGCAAACTCGGGACGTCTTCGAACGAGCAGTACTTC
CASKLGTSSNEQYF
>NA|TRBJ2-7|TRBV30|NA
TGTGCCTGGAATACAGGACAAGGGCTTAGGAGACCCTACGAGCAGTACTTC
CAWNTGQGLRRPYEQYF
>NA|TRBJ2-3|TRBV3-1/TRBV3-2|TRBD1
TGTGCCAGCAGCCAATGCAGGGGGCATTTGGGCACAGATACGCAGTATTTT
CASSQCRGHLGTDTQYF
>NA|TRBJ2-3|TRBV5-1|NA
TGCGCCAGCAGCCGGGGTGCAGATACGCAGTATTTT
CASSRGADTQYF
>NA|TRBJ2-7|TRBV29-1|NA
TGCAGCGTTGGCACAGGGATCTACGAGCAGTACTTC
CSVGTGIYEQYF
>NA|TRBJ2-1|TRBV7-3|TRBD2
TGTGCCAGCAGCCGGGGGGAGGGCAATGAGCAGTTCTTC
CASSRGEGNEQFF
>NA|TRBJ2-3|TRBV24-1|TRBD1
TGTGCCACCAGTGAGCCTCGTACAGGGGCGGGAGATACGCAGTATTTT
CATSEPRTGAGDTQYF